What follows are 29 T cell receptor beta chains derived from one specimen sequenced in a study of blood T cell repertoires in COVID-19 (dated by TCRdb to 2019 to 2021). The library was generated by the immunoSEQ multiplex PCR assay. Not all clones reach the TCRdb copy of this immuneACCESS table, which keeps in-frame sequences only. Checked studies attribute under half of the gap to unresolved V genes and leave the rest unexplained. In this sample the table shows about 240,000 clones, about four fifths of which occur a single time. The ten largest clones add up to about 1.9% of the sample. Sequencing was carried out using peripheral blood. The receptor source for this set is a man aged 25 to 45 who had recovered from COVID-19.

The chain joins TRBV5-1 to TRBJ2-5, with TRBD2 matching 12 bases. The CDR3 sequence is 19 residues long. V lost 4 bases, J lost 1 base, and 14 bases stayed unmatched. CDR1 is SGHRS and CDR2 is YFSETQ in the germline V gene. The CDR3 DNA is TGCGCCAGCAGCAAAACTACTAGCGGGGGGACCTGGATCCAAGAGACCCAGTACTTC. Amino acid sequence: CASSKTTSGGTWIQETQYF. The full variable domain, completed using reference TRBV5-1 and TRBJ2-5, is KAGVTQTPRYLIKTRGQQVTLSCSPISGHRSVSWYQQTPGQGLQFLFEYFSETQRNKGNFPGRFSGRQFSNSRSEMNVSTLELGDSALYLCASSKTTSGGTWIQETQYFGPGTRLLVL.

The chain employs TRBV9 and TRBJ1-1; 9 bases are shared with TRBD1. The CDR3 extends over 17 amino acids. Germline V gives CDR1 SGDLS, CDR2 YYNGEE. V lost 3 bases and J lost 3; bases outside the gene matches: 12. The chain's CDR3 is CASSAIGQGPMDTEAFF. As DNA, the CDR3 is TGTGCCAGCAGCGCTATTGGACAGGGGCCGATGGACACTGAAGCTTTCTTT.

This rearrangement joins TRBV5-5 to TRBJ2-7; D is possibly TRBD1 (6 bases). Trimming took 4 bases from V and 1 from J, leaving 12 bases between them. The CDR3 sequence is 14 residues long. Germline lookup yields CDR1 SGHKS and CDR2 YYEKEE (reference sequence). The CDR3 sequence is CASSPGTPSYEQYF. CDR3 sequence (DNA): TGTGCCAGCAGCCCCGGGACACCGTCCTACGAGCAGTACTTC.

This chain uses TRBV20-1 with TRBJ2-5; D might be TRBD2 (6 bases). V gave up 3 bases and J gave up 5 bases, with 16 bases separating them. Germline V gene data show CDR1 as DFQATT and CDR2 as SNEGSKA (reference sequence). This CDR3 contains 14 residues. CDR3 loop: CSASGAEGRETQYF. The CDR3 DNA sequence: TGCAGTGCTAGTGGGGCGGAGGGACGGGAGACCCAGTACTTC.

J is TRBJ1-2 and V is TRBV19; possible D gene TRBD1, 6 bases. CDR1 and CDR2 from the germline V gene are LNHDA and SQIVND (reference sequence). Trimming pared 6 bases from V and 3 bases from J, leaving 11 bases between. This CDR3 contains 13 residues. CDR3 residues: CASRFRGYYGYTF. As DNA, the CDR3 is TGTGCCAGTAGGTTCAGGGGATACTATGGCTACACCTTC.

The CDR3 sequence is CASSQNPGQGIGYTF. CDR3 in DNA: TGCGCCAGCAGCCAAAATCCGGGACAGGGTATCGGCTACACCTTC. The chain combines TRBV4-1 with TRBJ1-2; 9 bases agree with TRBD1. Germline assignment: CDR1 MGHRA and CDR2 YSYEKL. V was clipped by 2 bases and J by 8 bases; unmatched bases: 9. This CDR3 is 15 amino acids long.

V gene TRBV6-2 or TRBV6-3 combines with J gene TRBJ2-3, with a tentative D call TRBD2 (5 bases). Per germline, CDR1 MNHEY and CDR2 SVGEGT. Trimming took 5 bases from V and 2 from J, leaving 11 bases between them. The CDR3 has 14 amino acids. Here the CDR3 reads CASSAGEVTDTQYF. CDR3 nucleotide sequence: TGTGCCAGCAGTGCCGGGGAAGTCACAGATACGCAGTATTTT.

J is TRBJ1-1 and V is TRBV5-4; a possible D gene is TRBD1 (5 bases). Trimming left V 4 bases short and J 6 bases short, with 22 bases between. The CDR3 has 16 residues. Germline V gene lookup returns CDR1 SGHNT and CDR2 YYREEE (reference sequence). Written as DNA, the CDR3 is TGTGCCAGCAGCGCCCATTCAGGGTTGACGGGGGCTGAAGCTTTCTTT. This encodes CASSAHSGLTGAEAFF.

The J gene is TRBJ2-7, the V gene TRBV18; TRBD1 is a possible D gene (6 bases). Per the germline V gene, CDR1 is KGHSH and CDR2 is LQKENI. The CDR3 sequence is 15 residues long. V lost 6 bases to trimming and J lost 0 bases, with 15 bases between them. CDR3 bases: TGTGCCAGCTCGCCTGGACAGACCCGCTCCTACGAGCAGTACTTC. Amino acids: CASSPGQTRSYEQYF.

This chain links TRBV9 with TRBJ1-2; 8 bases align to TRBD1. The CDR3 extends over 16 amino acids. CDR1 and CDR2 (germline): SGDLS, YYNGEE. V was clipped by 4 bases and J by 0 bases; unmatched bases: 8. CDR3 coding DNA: TGTGCCAGCAGCATGCCGGGACAGGAATCTAACTATGGCTACACCTTC. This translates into CASSMPGQESNYGYTF.

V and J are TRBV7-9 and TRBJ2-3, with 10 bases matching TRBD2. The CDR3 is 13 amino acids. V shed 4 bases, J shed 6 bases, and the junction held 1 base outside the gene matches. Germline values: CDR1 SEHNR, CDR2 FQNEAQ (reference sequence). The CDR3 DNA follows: TGTGCCAGCAGCTCGACTAGCGGGGATACGCAGTATTTT. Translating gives CASSSTSGDTQYF. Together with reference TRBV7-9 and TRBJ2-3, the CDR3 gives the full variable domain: DTGVSQNPRHKITKRGQNVTFRCDPISEHNRLYWYRQTLGQGPEFLTYFQNEAQLEKSRLLSDRFSAERPKGSFSTLEIQRTEQGDSAMYLCASSSTSGDTQYFGPGTRLTVL.

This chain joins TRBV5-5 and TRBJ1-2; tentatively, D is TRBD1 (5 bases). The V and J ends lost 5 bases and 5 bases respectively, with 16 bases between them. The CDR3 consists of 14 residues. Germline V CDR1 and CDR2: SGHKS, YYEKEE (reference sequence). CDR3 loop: CASSLSIDSYGYTF. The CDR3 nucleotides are TGTGCCAGCAGTCTAAGTATTGACAGTTATGGCTACACCTTC.

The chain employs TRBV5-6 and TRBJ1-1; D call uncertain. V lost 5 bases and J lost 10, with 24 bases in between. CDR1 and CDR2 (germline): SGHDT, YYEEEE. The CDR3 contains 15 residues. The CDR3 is CASSRNTVPESGAFF. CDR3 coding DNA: TGTGCCAGCAGTCGCAACACAGTTCCCGAGTCCGGAGCTTTCTTT.

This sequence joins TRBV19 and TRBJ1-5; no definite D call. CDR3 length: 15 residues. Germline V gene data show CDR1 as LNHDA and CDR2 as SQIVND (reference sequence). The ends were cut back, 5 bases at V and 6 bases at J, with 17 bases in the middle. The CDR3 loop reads CASSREGDGPQPQHF. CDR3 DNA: TGTGCCAGTAGTCGCGAAGGAGACGGTCCTCAGCCCCAGCATTTT.

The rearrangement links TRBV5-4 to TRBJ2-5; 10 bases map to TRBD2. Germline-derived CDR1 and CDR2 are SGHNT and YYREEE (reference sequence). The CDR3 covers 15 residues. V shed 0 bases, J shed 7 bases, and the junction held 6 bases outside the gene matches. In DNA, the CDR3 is TGTGCCAGCAGCTTGGCGGCCAGCGGGGGGGGGACCCAGTACTTC. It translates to CASSLAASGGGTQYF.

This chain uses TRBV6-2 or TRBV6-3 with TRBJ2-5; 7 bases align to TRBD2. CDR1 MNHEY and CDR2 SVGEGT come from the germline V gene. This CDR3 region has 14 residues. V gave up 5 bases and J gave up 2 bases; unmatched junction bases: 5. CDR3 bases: TGTGCCAGCAGTGGGGGGGGACTTCAAGAGACCCAGTACTTC. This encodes CASSGGGLQETQYF.

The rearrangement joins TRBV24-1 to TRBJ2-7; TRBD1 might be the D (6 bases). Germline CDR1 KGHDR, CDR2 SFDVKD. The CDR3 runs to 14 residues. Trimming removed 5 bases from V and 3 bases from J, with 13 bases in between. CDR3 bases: TGTGCCACCAGTGGCACGACAGGATTCTACGAGCAGTACGTC. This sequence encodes CATSGTTGFYEQYV.

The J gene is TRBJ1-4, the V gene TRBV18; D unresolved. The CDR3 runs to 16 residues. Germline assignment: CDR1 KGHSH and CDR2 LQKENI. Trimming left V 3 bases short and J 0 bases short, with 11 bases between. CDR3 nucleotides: TGTGCCAGCTCACCCACCCCGATAGCAACTAATGAAAAACTGTTTTTT. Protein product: CASSPTPIATNEKLFF.

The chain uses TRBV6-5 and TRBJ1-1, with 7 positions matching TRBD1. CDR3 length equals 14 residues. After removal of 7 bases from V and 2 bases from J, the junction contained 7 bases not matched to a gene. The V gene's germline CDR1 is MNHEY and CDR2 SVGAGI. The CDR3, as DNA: TGTGCCAGCAACATCGGGACAGCCAACACTGAAGCTTTCTTT. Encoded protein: CASNIGTANTEAFF.

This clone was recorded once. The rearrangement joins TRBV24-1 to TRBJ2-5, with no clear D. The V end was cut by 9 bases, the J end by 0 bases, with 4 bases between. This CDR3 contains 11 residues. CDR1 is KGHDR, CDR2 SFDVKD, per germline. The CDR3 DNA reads TGTGCCACCGAGTACCAAGAGACCCAGTACTTC. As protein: CATEYQETQYF.

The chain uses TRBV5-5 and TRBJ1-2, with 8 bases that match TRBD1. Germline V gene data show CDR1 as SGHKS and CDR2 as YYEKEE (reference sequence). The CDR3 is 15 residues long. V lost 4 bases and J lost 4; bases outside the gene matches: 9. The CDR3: CASSDNAGGGYGYTF. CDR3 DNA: TGTGCCAGCAGCGATAACGCAGGGGGCGGCTATGGCTACACCTTC.

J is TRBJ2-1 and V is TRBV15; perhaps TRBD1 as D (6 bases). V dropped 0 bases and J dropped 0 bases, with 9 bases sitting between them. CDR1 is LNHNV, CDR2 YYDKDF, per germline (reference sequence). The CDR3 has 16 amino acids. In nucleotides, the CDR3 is TGTGCCACCAGCAGAGAAGGACAGTACTCCTACAATGAGCAGTTCTTC. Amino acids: CATSREGQYSYNEQFF.

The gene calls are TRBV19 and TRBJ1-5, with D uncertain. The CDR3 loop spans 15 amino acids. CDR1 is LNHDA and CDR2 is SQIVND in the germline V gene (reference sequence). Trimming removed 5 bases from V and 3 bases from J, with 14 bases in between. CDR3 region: CASSLWITANQPQHF. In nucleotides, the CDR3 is TGTGCCAGTAGTCTATGGATAACAGCCAATCAGCCCCAGCATTTT.

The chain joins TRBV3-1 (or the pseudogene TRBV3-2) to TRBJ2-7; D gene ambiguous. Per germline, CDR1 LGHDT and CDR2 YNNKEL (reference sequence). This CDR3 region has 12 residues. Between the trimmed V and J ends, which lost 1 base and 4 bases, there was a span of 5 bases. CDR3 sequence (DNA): TGTGCCAGCAGCCAAGGGCTTTACGAGCAGTACTTC. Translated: CASSQGLYEQYF.

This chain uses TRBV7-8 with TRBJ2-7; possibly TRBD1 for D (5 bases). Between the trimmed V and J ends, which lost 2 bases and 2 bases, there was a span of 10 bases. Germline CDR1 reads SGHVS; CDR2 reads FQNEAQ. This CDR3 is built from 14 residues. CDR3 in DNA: TGTGCCAGCAGCTTAAACGTGGGGCCCTACGAGCAGTACGTC. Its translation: CASSLNVGPYEQYV.

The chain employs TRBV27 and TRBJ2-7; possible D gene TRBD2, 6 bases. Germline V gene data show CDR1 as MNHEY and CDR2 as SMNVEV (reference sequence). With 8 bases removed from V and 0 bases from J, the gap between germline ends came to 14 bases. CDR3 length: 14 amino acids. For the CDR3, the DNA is TGTGCCAGCTCTACCCAGGGAGGCTCCTACGAGCAGTACGTC. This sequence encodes CASSTQGGSYEQYV.

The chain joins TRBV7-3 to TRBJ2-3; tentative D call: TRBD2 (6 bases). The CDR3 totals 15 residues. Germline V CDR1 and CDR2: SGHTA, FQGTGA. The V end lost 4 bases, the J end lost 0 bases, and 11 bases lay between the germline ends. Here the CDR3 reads CASSSTSLSTDTQYF. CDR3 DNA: TGTGCCAGCAGCTCCACTAGCTTAAGCACAGATACGCAGTATTTT.

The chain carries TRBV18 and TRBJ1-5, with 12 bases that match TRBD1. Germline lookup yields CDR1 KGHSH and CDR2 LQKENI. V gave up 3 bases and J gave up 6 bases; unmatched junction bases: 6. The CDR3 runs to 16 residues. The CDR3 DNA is TGTGCCAGCTCACCCTTGGGACAGGGGGCCGGTCAGCCCCAGCATTTT. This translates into CASSPLGQGAGQPQHF.

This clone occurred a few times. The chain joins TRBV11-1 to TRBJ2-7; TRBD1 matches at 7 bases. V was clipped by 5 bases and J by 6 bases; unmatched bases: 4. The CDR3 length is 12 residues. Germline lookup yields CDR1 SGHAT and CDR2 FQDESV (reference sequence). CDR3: CASSPTGVEQYF. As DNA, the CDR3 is TGTGCCAGCAGCCCTACAGGGGTCGAGCAGTACTTC.